One sample yielded the 19 T cell receptor beta chains listed below, sequenced in a study of T cell changes during pregnancy in multiple sclerosis. The assay was immunoSEQ multiplex PCR, and TCRdb's table has in-frame clones only and misses some. The table lists 20,000 to 25,000 clones, about 90% of them singletons. The source material was CD8+ T cells from peripheral blood mononuclear cells, sampled in the second trimester of pregnancy. The receptor source for this set is a female donor in good health, enrolled as a control in a pregnancy study.

V and J are TRBV7-8 and TRBJ2-7; D call uncertain. CDR3 length equals 14 residues. CDR1 is SGHVS, CDR2 FQNEAQ, per germline. V dropped 5 bases and J dropped 5 bases, with 16 bases sitting between them. The CDR3 DNA follows: TGTGCCAGCAGCCCCGACTTGATGCCGGACGAGCAGTACTTC. Translating gives CASSPDLMPDEQYF.

The rearrangement uses TRBV4-1 and TRBJ2-1; no firm D call. Trimming left V 1 base short and J 1 base short, with 8 bases between. CDR1 MGHRA and CDR2 YSYEKL come from the germline V gene. The CDR3 consists of 15 residues. This chain's CDR3 is CASSQGAFSYNEQFF. The CDR3 coding sequence is TGCGCCAGCAGCCAAGGGGCGTTTTCCTACAATGAGCAGTTCTTC.

The CDR3 bases are TGTGCCAGCAGTGAGGGGCGGGGGAGCAATCAGCCCCAGCATTTT. Translating it yields CASSEGRGSNQPQHF. V is TRBV25-1 and J is TRBJ1-5, with a tentative D call TRBD1 (5 bases). V was clipped by 3 bases and J by 1 base, with 10 bases between them. Per germline, CDR1 MGHDK and CDR2 SYGVNS. CDR3 length: 15 residues.

The rearrangement links TRBV28 to TRBJ2-6; 8 bases agree with TRBD1. The V gene's germline CDR1 is MDHEN and CDR2 SYDVKM. The CDR3 length is 18 residues. V dropped 0 bases and J dropped 0; count of bases not matched to a gene: 4. The DNA for the CDR3 is TGTGCCAGCAGTTTATGGGACAGGGAAAACTCTGGGGCCAACGTCCTGACTTTC. It translates to CASSLWDRENSGANVLTF.

The chain carries TRBV7-9 and TRBJ1-1, with D tentatively TRBD1 (6 bases). CDR1 is SEHNR, CDR2 FQNEAQ, per germline (reference sequence). Trimming cost V 1 base and J 4 bases, with 13 bases left between them. The CDR3 has 15 residues. DNA for the CDR3: TGTGCCAGCAGCTTAGAAGGGGGAGGGGGCACTGAAGCTTTCTTT. The encoded protein is CASSLEGGGGTEAFF.

This chain joins TRBV4-3 and TRBJ2-1; tentatively, D is TRBD2 (5 bases). Trimming pared 4 bases from V and 6 bases from J, leaving 16 bases between. The CDR3 contains 15 residues. Germline V gene data show CDR1 as LGHNA and CDR2 as YSLEER. The CDR3 protein is CASSPKRLASNEQFF. Here the CDR3 DNA reads TGCGCCAGCAGCCCCAAACGGCTAGCCTCCAATGAGCAGTTCTTC.

The chain uses TRBV6-1 and TRBJ1-1; 8 nucleotides agree with TRBD1. CDR1 and CDR2 (germline): MNHNS, SASEGT. The CDR3 is made up of 12 amino acids. V lost 7 bases, J lost 6 bases, and 4 bases stayed unmatched. The CDR3: CASNLRGPEAFF. CDR3 in DNA: TGTGCCAGCAACCTCAGGGGGCCTGAAGCTTTCTTT.

This clone was recorded only once. The chain uses TRBV5-4 and TRBJ2-7, with TRBD1 matching over 10 bases. The CDR3 is 13 residues long. Germline CDR1 SGHNT, CDR2 YYREEE (reference sequence). The ends lost 4 bases at V and 6 bases at J; junction bases unmatched: 4. CDR3 in amino acids: CASSPGQGFEQYF. The CDR3 DNA follows: TGTGCCAGCAGCCCGGGACAGGGGTTCGAGCAGTACTTC.

The rearrangement joins TRBV6-4 to TRBJ2-2; 9 bases align to TRBD2. CDR1 is MRHNA and CDR2 is SNTAGT in the germline V gene. The CDR3 sequence is 15 residues long. The V gene end was trimmed by 0 bases and the J gene end by 4 bases; junction bases not matched to a gene: 0. The DNA for the CDR3 is TGTGCCAGCAGTGACTCTAGCGGGAGCACCGGGGAGCTGTTTTTT. Protein sequence: CASSDSSGSTGELFF.

The V and J genes are TRBV19 and TRBJ2-1, with D hard to call. The CDR3 length is 15 residues. Germline V gene sequence: CDR1 LNHDA, CDR2 SQIVND (reference sequence). Trimming took 5 bases from V and 0 from J, leaving 11 bases between them. The CDR3 region is CASSSLKTSYNEQFF. DNA for the CDR3: TGTGCCAGTAGTTCACTTAAAACCTCCTACAATGAGCAGTTCTTC.

V and J are TRBV29-1 and TRBJ2-7; weak D call: TRBD2 (5 bases). CDR3 length equals 12 residues. V gave up 3 bases and J gave up 3 bases, with 9 bases separating them. Germline V lookup: CDR1 SQVTM, CDR2 ANQGSEA. DNA of the CDR3: TGCAGCGTTGATTTGGCGGGCTACGAGCAGTACTTC. Amino acids: CSVDLAGYEQYF.

The chain couples TRBV7-8 to TRBJ1-3, with a tentative D call TRBD1 (6 bases). The CDR3 extends over 17 amino acids. Germline V CDR1 and CDR2: SGHVS, FQNEAQ. Trimming removed 5 bases from V and 4 bases from J, with 21 bases in between. The CDR3 DNA sequence: TGTGCCAGCAGCCCACAACCCGTCGGGGGGCGCGGAAACACCATATATTTT. Protein product: CASSPQPVGGRGNTIYF.

The chain has TRBV6-5 and TRBJ1-1, with no clear D. V shed 0 bases and J shed 7 bases, with 12 bases lying between them. Germline lookup yields CDR1 MNHEY and CDR2 SVGAGI. The CDR3 is 14 amino acids. The CDR3 nucleotides are TGTGCCAGCAGTTACTCGGGAGGGAGCAATGAAGCTTTCTTT. This encodes CASSYSGGSNEAFF.

This clone was counted only a few times. The chain employs TRBV6-4 and TRBJ2-1, with 10 bases aligning to TRBD2. Germline CDR1 and CDR2: MRHNA and SNTAGT. The ends lost 4 bases at V and 0 bases at J; junction bases unmatched: 0. The CDR3 is 15 residues long. Here the CDR3 reads CASSGTSGSYNEQFF. For the CDR3, the DNA is TGTGCCAGCAGTGGGACTAGCGGCTCCTACAATGAGCAGTTCTTC.

This rearrangement joins TRBV11-2 to TRBJ2-1; 8 nucleotides align to TRBD1. CDR1 is SGHAT, CDR2 FQNNGV, per germline. The CDR3 has 16 residues. Trimming cost V 6 bases and J 0 bases; bases outside gene matches: 7. The CDR3: CASRANRGNSYNEQFF. Written as DNA, the CDR3 is TGTGCCAGCAGGGCCAACAGGGGGAACTCCTACAATGAGCAGTTCTTC.

This clone was recorded once. The chain couples TRBV7-8 to TRBJ2-7; 12 nucleotides line up with TRBD1. This CDR3 contains 16 residues. Germline assignment: CDR1 SGHVS and CDR2 FQNEAQ. The J segment lost 2 bases and the V segment lost 5 bases, leaving 7 bases of the junction unmatched. CDR3 in amino acids: CASSPAGTGGTYEQYF. The CDR3 DNA reads TGTGCCAGCAGCCCAGCCGGGACAGGGGGCACCTACGAGCAGTACTTC. Together with reference TRBV7-8 and TRBJ2-7, the CDR3 gives the full variable domain: GAGVSQSPRYKVAKRGQDVALRCDPISGHVSLFWYQQALGQGPEFLTYFQNEAQLDKSGLPSDRFFAERPEGSVSTLKIQRTQQEDSAVYLCASSPAGTGGTYEQYFGPGTRLTVT.

In its sample, this clone ranks as medium-sized. This sequence joins TRBV9 and TRBJ2-4; 9 bases are a match to TRBD1. This CDR3 comprises 16 residues. The V gene end was trimmed by 3 bases and the J gene end by 2 bases; junction bases not matched to a gene: 6. Germline values: CDR1 SGDLS, CDR2 YYNGEE. CDR3 amino acids: CASSAQGAGPKNIQYF. The CDR3 nucleotides read TGTGCCAGCAGCGCACAGGGGGCAGGGCCCAAAAACATTCAGTACTTC.

The V call is TRBV23-1, the J call TRBJ1-6; 10 nucleotides match TRBD1. TRBV23-1 is flagged as an ORF with uncertain function. The CDR3 has 16 residues. V shed 4 bases, J shed 8 bases, and the junction held 8 bases outside the gene matches. DNA of the CDR3: TGCGCCAGCAGTCGGCAAAGGGACAGGGGACATTCACCCCTCCACTTT. This encodes CASSRQRDRGHSPLHF.

This clone was recorded only once. J is TRBJ2-3 and V is TRBV21-1; the table's D call, TRBD1, was not checked against the DNA. TRBV21-1 corresponds to a pseudogene. This CDR3 comprises 13 residues. This chain's CDR3 is CASNDRVTDTQYF. In DNA form, the CDR3 reads TGTGCCAGCAATGACAGGGTGACAGATACGCAGTATTTT.